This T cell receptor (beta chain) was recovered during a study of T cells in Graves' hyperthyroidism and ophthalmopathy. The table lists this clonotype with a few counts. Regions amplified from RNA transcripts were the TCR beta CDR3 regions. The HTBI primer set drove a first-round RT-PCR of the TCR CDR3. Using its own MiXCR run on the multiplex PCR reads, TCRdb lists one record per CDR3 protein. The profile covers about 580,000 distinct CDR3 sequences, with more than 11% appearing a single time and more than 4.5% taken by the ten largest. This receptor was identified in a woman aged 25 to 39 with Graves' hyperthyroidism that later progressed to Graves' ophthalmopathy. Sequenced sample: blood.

CDR3: CASSSDELLAVRAFF. In DNA form, the CDR3 reads TGTGCCAGCTCCTCGGACGAACTACTTGCGGTGAGGGCTTTCTTT. The chain couples TRBV18 to TRBJ1-1; D is unclear. The V end was cut by 6 bases, the J end by 11 bases, with 25 bases between. Germline V gene lookup returns CDR1 KGHSH and CDR2 LQKENI. This CDR3 spans 15 amino acids.